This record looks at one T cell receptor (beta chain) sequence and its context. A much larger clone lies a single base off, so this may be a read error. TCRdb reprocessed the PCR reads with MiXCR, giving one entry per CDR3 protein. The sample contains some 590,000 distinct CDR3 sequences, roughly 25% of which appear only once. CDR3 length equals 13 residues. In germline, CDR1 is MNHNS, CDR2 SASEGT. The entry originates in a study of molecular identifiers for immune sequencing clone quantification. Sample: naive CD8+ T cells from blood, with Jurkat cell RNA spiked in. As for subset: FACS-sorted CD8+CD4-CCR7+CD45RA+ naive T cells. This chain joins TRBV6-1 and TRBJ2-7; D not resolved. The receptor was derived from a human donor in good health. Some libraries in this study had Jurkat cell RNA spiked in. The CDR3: CAGRDQPHYEQYF. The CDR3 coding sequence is TGTGCCGGCAGAGACCAACCTCACTACGAGCAGTACTTC.